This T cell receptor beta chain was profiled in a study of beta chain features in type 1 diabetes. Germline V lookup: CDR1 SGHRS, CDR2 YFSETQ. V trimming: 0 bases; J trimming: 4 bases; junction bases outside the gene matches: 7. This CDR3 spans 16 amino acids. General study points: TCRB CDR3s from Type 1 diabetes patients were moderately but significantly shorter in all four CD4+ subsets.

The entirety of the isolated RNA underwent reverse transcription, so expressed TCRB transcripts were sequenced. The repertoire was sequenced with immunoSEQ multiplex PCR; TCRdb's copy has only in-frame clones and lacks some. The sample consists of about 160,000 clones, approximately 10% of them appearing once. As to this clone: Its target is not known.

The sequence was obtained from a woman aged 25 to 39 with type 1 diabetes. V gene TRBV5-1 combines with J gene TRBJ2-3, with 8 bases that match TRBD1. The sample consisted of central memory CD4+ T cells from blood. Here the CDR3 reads CASSLAQGADADTQYF. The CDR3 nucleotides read TGCGCCAGCAGCTTGGCTCAGGGGGCGGACGCAGATACGCAGTATTTT.